Given below is one TCR beta chain in context. This sample stems from a study of control samples from healthy donors and cancer patients. Sequencing used immunoSEQ multiplex PCR; TCRdb keeps in-frame clones, though not all of them. The table has 400,000 to 500,000 clones, 80% to 95% seen once. The length of the CDR3 is 15 residues. The V and J ends lost 2 bases and 6 bases respectively, with 12 bases between them. Germline assignment: CDR1 SGDLS and CDR2 YYNGEE. The TCR originated in a man aged 40-49 years with head and neck cancer. Sequencing was performed on PBMCs. This chain connects TRBV9 to TRBJ1-6, with no clear D. CDR3 protein: CASSVRRTGNSPLHF. CDR3 in DNA: TGTGCCAGCAGCGTTCGAAGGACGGGTAATTCACCCCTCCACTTT. Filled out from reference TRBV9 and TRBJ1-6, the complete variable domain reads DSGVTQTPKHLITATGQRVTLRCSPRSGDLSVYWYQQSLDQGLQFLIQYYNGEERAKGNILERFSAQQFPDLHSELNLSSLELGDSALYFCASSVRRTGNSPLHFGNGTRLTVT.